This T cell receptor (beta chain) stems from a study of blood T cell repertoires in COVID-19. Measured with immunoSEQ multiplex PCR; TCRdb has only the in-frame clones, and not every one. The sample has approximately 84,000 clones, 60% to 75% seen once. Germline CDR1 and CDR2: SGHDT and YYEEEE. The J segment lost 5 bases and the V segment lost 4 bases, leaving 8 bases of the junction unmatched. The CDR3 has 15 residues. The specimen was peripheral blood. V gene TRBV5-6 combines with J gene TRBJ1-1, with 10 bases lining up with TRBD1. This receptor was taken from a man in his fifties or sixties with active or convalescent COVID-19. Written as DNA, the CDR3 is TGTGCCAGCAGCCCTGGGACAGGGGAGGATACTGAAGCTTTCTTT. Protein: CASSPGTGEDTEAFF.